The 20 T cell receptor beta chains below all came from one sample that was sequenced in a study of blood T cell repertoires in COVID-19. Measured with immunoSEQ multiplex PCR; TCRdb has only the in-frame clones, and not every one. The sample lists roughly 500,000 clones, 89% occurring once. Input material: peripheral blood. These TCRs come from a young man with COVID-19, enrolled during active disease.

The V gene is TRBV10-2, the J gene TRBJ1-2; D is perhaps TRBD1 (6 bases). The ends were cut back, 7 bases at V and 0 bases at J, with 12 bases in the middle. Germline CDR1 reads WSHSY; CDR2 reads SAAADI. This CDR3 is built from 14 residues. CDR3 coding DNA: TGCGCCAGCACGGAGGGGGGGGCTAACTATGGCTACACCTTC. The encoded protein is CASTEGGANYGYTF.

This clone was observed a single time. The rearrangement links TRBV7-3 to TRBJ1-1; D remains ambiguous. The length of the CDR3 is 14 residues. In germline, CDR1 is SGHTA, CDR2 FQGTGA. Trimming shortened V by 3 bases and J by 2 bases, and 10 bases separated the two germline ends. The CDR3 spells CASSFSNLNTEAFF. In DNA form, the CDR3 reads TGTGCCAGCAGCTTCTCTAACCTTAACACTGAAGCTTTCTTT.

The chain is built from TRBV2 and TRBJ2-1; TRBD1 aligns across 7 bases. Germline loops: CDR1 SNHLY, CDR2 FYNNEI. The CDR3 contains 14 residues. After removal of 7 bases from V and 1 base from J, the junction contained 4 bases not matched to a gene. Here the CDR3 reads CASIQGVSYNEQFF. The CDR3 nucleotides read TGTGCCAGCATCCAGGGGGTGTCCTACAATGAGCAGTTCTTC.

This chain joins TRBV27 and TRBJ2-6; D is uncertain. Germline CDR1 is MNHEY and CDR2 is SMNVEV (reference sequence). Deletions cut 6 bases from V and 2 bases from J, with 11 bases between. This CDR3 has 15 amino acids. The CDR3 loop reads CASSSLGAGANVLTF. The CDR3, as DNA: TGTGCCAGCAGCTCTTTAGGAGCTGGGGCCAACGTCCTGACTTTC.

This clone was observed many times. The chain couples TRBV6-4 to TRBJ2-7; 7 bases map to TRBD1. The germline CDR1 and CDR2 sequences are MRHNA and SNTAGT. The CDR3 sequence is 14 residues long. Trimming took 6 bases from V and 6 from J; bases not matched to a gene: 11. The CDR3: CASRQGSRASEQYF. CDR3 DNA: TGTGCCAGCAGACAGGGGTCCCGGGCATCCGAGCAGTACTTC.

The J gene is TRBJ1-5, the V gene TRBV6-2 or TRBV6-3; D is ambiguous. This CDR3 is 15 amino acids long. V was shortened by 3 bases and J by 4 bases, with 13 bases between the two germline ends. The germline V gene encodes CDR1 MNHEY and CDR2 SVGEGT. CDR3 DNA sequence: TGTGCCAGCAGTTATCACAGAAACTTTAATCAGCCCCAGCATTTT. Translated, it gives CASSYHRNFNQPQHF.

V and J are TRBV11-2 and TRBJ1-3; 8 positions match TRBD1. The length of the CDR3 is 15 residues. Losses at the gene ends were 3 bases for V and 7 bases for J; bases not matched to a gene: 8. Germline V CDR1 and CDR2: SGHAT, FQNNGV. CDR3 sequence: CASSFAGTGGNTIYF. CDR3 DNA: TGTGCCAGCAGCTTCGCCGGGACAGGAGGCAACACCATATATTTT.

The V and J genes are TRBV18 and TRBJ1-2; 7 bases agree with TRBD1. V shed 3 bases, J shed 0 bases, and the junction held 7 bases outside the gene matches. CDR3 size: 16 residues. Germline CDR1 is KGHSH and CDR2 is LQKENI. CDR3 protein: CASSPAGGLSNYGYTF. The CDR3 nucleotides read TGTGCCAGCTCACCGGCAGGGGGATTATCTAACTATGGCTACACCTTC.

This rearrangement joins TRBV18 to TRBJ2-5; tentatively, D is TRBD1 (6 bases). Trimming pared 2 bases from V and 2 bases from J, leaving 9 bases between. CDR1 and CDR2 (germline): KGHSH, LQKENI. The CDR3 has 14 residues. The CDR3 protein is CASSPTGQQETQYF. The CDR3 DNA is TGTGCCAGCTCACCAACGGGACAACAAGAGACCCAGTACTTC.

The rearrangement uses TRBV7-6 and TRBJ2-7, with 7 bases matching TRBD2. V dropped 4 bases and J dropped 0; count of bases not matched to a gene: 3. CDR1 and CDR2 from the germline V gene are SGHVS and FNYEAQ. This CDR3 contains 14 residues. The CDR3 sequence: CASSSSGSSYEQYF. The CDR3, as DNA: TGTGCCAGCAGCTCTAGCGGCTCCTCCTACGAGCAGTACTTC. Using reference TRBV7-6 and TRBJ2-7 for the parts outside the CDR3, the full variable domain is GAGVSQSPRYKVTKRGQDVALRCDPISGHVSLYWYRQALGQGPEFLTYFNYEAQQDKSGLPNDRFSAERPEGSISTLTIQRTEQRDSAMYRCASSSSGSSYEQYFGPGTRLTVT.

The chain is built from TRBV27 and TRBJ2-6; the D is unclear. Trimming cost V 5 bases and J 4 bases, with 15 bases left between them. Looked up from germline, CDR1 is MNHEY and CDR2 is SMNVEV (reference sequence). The CDR3 length is 16 residues. Here the CDR3 DNA reads TGTGCCAGCAGTCCCAGACACGTTACGGGGGCCAACGTCCTGACTTTC. It yields the protein CASSPRHVTGANVLTF.

The chain links TRBV7-6 to TRBJ2-4, with D perhaps TRBD2 (7 bases). Trimming removed 7 bases at V and 9 bases at J, with 25 bases between. CDR3 length: 16 amino acids. Per the germline V gene, CDR1 is SGHVS and CDR2 is FNYEAQ. CDR3 amino acids: CASTPVGGGPPVIQYF. The CDR3, as DNA: TGTGCCAGCACTCCCGTTGGGGGGGGGCCCCCGGTCATTCAGTACTTC.

The CDR3 here is CASSVYPGQGTYEQYF. The CDR3 DNA reads as TGTGCCAGCAGTGTTTACCCGGGACAGGGGACCTACGAGCAGTACTTC. The chain carries TRBV25-1 and TRBJ2-7, with 10 bases lining up with TRBD1. Germline CDR1 MGHDK, CDR2 SYGVNS. Losses at the gene ends were 4 bases for V and 2 bases for J; bases not matched to a gene: 8. The length of the CDR3 is 16 residues.

This clone occurred once. The chain employs TRBV24-1 and TRBJ2-3, with a possible D match to TRBD2 (5 bases). CDR3 length: 14 residues. Trimming removed 3 bases at V and 1 base at J, with 7 bases between. The germline gives CDR1 KGHDR, CDR2 SFDVKD. In DNA form, the CDR3 reads TGTGCCACCAGTGATGACGGGGGCACAGATACGCAGTATTTT. It specifies CATSDDGGTDTQYF.

The V call is TRBV5-1, the J call TRBJ1-1; D is undetermined. CDR1 and CDR2 from the germline V gene are SGHRS and YFSETQ. V was shortened by 0 bases and J by 4 bases, with 10 bases between the two germline ends. The CDR3 has 14 amino acids. CDR3 bases: TGCGCCAGCAGCTTGGGGGGAGGGCTCACTGAAGCTTTCTTT. This translates into CASSLGGGLTEAFF.

Note on this clone: A junction end diverges from the germline sequence, so it may reflect a read error. The genes are TRBV25-1 and TRBJ2-1; 11 positions match TRBD2. The CDR3 contains 12 residues. The germline V gene encodes CDR1 MGHDK and CDR2 SYGVNS. CDR3 DNA: TGTGCCAGCAGTGGACTAGCGGGGCCTGAGATCTTC. Its translation is CASSGLAGPEIF. The whole variable domain, filled in from reference TRBV25-1 and TRBJ2-1, reads EADIYQTPRYLVIGTGKKITLECSQTMGHDKMYWYQQDPGMELHLIHYSYGVNSTEKGDLSSESTVSRIRTEHFPLTLESARPSHTSQYLCASSGLAGPEIFGPGTRLTVL.

This chain connects TRBV7-2 to TRBJ1-2; the D gene is possibly TRBD1 (5 bases). The CDR3 is 12 residues long. The germline V gene has CDR1 SGHTA and CDR2 FQGNSA. V lost 8 bases and J lost 13, with 20 bases in between. Written as DNA, the CDR3 is TGTGCCAGCGGTCACCAGGGTCGGTTACGCACCTTC. Its protein product is CASGHQGRLRTF.

The genes are TRBV5-1 and TRBJ2-5; D is undetermined. With 4 bases removed from V and 1 base from J, the gap between germline ends came to 11 bases. Germline-derived CDR1 and CDR2 are SGHRS and YFSETQ. There are 14 residues in the CDR3. CDR3 DNA: TGCGCCAGCAGCACGTCGACATTCCAAGAGACCCAGTACTTC. It codes for CASSTSTFQETQYF.

The CDR3 protein is CASSPRGTSGFYEQYF. The CDR3 DNA is TGTGCCAGCAGCCCGCGTGGGACTAGCGGGTTCTACGAGCAGTACTTC. J is TRBJ2-7 and V is TRBV7-2, with 12 bases fitting TRBD2. Germline loops: CDR1 SGHTA, CDR2 FQGNSA. V shed 5 bases, J shed 3 bases, and the junction held 8 bases outside the gene matches. This CDR3 contains 16 residues.

This chain joins TRBV19 and TRBJ2-2; 11 bases line up with TRBD2. Germline V gives CDR1 LNHDA, CDR2 SQIVND (reference sequence). CDR3 length equals 15 residues. Trimming cost V 5 bases and J 5 bases; bases outside gene matches: 4. The CDR3 is CASSWGTSGTGELFF. The CDR3 nucleotides read TGTGCCAGTAGTTGGGGGACTAGCGGAACCGGGGAGCTGTTTTTT.